This T cell receptor (beta chain) appears in the sequencing data of a study of blood T cells in healthy people across ages. Study-wide points: Per million T cells, TCR beta diversity dropped roughly linearly as age increased.

The V end lost 4 bases, the J end lost 8 bases, and 18 bases lay between the germline ends. This CDR3 comprises 15 residues. Germline lookup yields CDR1 SGHRS and CDR2 YFSETQ. Healthy Russian Caucasian donors spanned ages about 6 to 100 years. As concerns this clonotype: Its antigen remains unidentified.

For the second PCR, which ran for roughly 6 to 11 cycles, a sample-barcoded 5' primer and a J-beta primer mix were used. Per-sample output comprised a minimum of 2.5 million paired-end reads containing CDR3. Each CDR3 protein gets one entry after TCRdb re-called the 5' RACE reads with MiXCR. The sample carries some 1.8 million distinct CDR3 sequences, 39% recorded once. This chain links TRBV5-1 with TRBJ1-4; maybe TRBD1 (5 bases). The TCR originated in a human donor in good health. Sequenced sample: blood. CDR3 sequence reads: CASSPDGGDGEKLFF. The CDR3 coding sequence is TGCGCCAGCAGCCCTGATGGGGGAGATGGAGAAAAACTGTTTTTT.